This T cell receptor beta chain emerged from a study of regulatory T cells in long-lasting Graves disease. The TCR beta library used iRepertoire HTBI primers with Arm-PCR amplification of CDR3. TCRdb re-called the multiplex PCR reads through MiXCR, storing one row per CDR3 protein. The repertoire holds some 450,000 distinct CDR3 sequences, with around 15% as singletons. As to time point: newly diagnosed GD, antithyroid drugs for less than 3 months. There was RNA extracted from PBMCs, and the TCR library was made from it. EDTA tubes were used for drawing around 9 milliliters of peripheral blood. This clonotype came up a few times. The data were also submitted as part of a second study, on T cells in Graves' hyperthyroidism and ophthalmopathy.

This TCR derives from a young woman with Graves disease. Sample: peripheral blood mononuclear cells (PBMCs), taken at new diagnosis, from a patient treated with antithyroid drugs.

CDR3 sequence: CASRTPGQTNYGYTF. CDR3 nucleotides: TGTGCCAGCAGAACCCCGGGACAGACTAACTATGGCTACACCTTC. V and J are TRBV6-2 or TRBV6-3 and TRBJ1-2; 7 nucleotides agree with TRBD1. After removal of 6 bases from V and 0 bases from J, the junction contained 7 bases not matched to a gene. The CDR3 covers 15 residues. The germline V gene has CDR1 MNHEY and CDR2 SVGEGT.